This TCR beta chain was observed in a study of spatial heterogeneity in lung cancer. Study summary: The study observed each unique TCR and UMI combination more than ten times on average in raw reads.

For this clonotype: No antigen is known for it.

General study points: More often at tumor resection than at routine follow-up, ubiquitous expanded tumor TCRs were detected in the blood.

Time point in this sample: sample taken at primary tumor resection. TCRs were sequenced from unsorted whole RNA of tumor, nontumor lung or PBMC. Samples came from 70 to 80 TRACERx patients with untreated early-stage lung cancer. V lost 4 bases and J lost 0, with 7 bases in between. CDR1 is SGHAT and CDR2 is FQNNGV in the germline V gene. This CDR3 has 15 residues. TCR cDNA molecules each carried a unique molecular identifier. TCRdb redid the calling of the 5' RACE reads with MiXCR, one entry per CDR3 protein. The repertoire includes 75,000 to 85,000 distinct CDR3 sequences, approximately 18% of them detected once, and around 6.6% sits in the top ten.

Sequences were derived from PBMCs, sampled at surgery. V is TRBV11-2 and J is TRBJ1-6, with D unclear. The receptor's source is a male donor with early-stage non-small cell lung cancer. This chain's CDR3 is CASSSRSSYNSPLHF. CDR3 DNA sequence: TGTGCCAGCAGCTCCCGGAGCTCCTATAATTCACCCCTCCACTTT.